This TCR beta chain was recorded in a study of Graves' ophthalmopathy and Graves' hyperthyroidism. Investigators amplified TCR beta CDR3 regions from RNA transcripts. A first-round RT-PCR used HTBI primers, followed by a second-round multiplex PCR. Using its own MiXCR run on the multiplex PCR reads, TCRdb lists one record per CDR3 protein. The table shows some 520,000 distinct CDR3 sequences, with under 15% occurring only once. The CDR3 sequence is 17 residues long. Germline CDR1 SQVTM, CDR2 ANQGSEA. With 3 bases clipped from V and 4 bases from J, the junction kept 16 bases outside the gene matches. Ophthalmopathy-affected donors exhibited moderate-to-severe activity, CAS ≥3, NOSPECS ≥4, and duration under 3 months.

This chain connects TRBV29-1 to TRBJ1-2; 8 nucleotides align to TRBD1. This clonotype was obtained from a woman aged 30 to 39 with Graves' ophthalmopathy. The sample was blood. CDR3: CSVEWARARGRAYGYTF. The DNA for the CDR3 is TGCAGCGTTGAGTGGGCCCGGGCCAGGGGGCGGGCCTATGGCTACACCTTC.